The 28 T cell receptor beta chains in this list originate from one sample, sequenced in a study of blood T cell repertoires in COVID-19. The table came from immunoSEQ multiplex PCR; TCRdb's copy has only in-frame clones and leaves some out. Of around 280,000 clones listed, just under 85% are singletons. The sequenced sample was peripheral blood. The source of these receptors is a woman aged 45-65 years with active or convalescent COVID-19.

The V gene is TRBV29-1, the J gene TRBJ2-1, with 11 bases matching TRBD2. From germline, CDR1 is SQVTM and CDR2 ANQGSEA. The CDR3 is made up of 14 amino acids. With 7 bases clipped from V and 10 bases from J, the junction kept 12 bases outside the gene matches. The CDR3 loop reads CSAPGLAASGEQFF. The CDR3 DNA reads as TGCAGCGCTCCGGGACTAGCGGCCTCGGGAGAGCAGTTCTTC.

The chain uses TRBV5-6 and TRBJ1-3; 7 bases agree with TRBD1. Looked up from germline, CDR1 is SGHDT and CDR2 is YYEEEE. The CDR3 is 14 amino acids. After removal of 6 bases from V and 5 bases from J, the junction contained 8 bases not matched to a gene. The CDR3 spells CASTYRGFRNTIYF. In nucleotides, the CDR3 is TGTGCCAGCACCTACAGGGGTTTTCGAAACACCATATATTTT.

This clone was picked up one time. This chain links TRBV4-2 with TRBJ2-1; TRBD2 aligns across 10 bases. The CDR3 runs 18 residues. Unmatched junction bases numbered 20, after V lost 0 bases and J lost 15 bases. In germline, CDR1 is LGHNA, CDR2 YNFKEQ. CDR3 coding DNA: TGTGCCAGCAGCCAAGATGCGGCAGCGGGAGGGCCAGATCTCAAGTCGTTCTTC. Amino acids: CASSQDAAAGGPDLKSFF.

The chain employs TRBV19 and TRBJ2-7; 8 bases map to TRBD2. This CDR3 comprises 14 residues. The V gene's germline CDR1 is LNHDA and CDR2 SQIVND (reference sequence). V trimming: 5 bases; J trimming: 3 bases; junction bases outside the gene matches: 6. The CDR3: CASSSHSGNYEQYF. The CDR3 coding sequence is TGTGCCAGTAGTTCACATAGCGGGAACTACGAGCAGTACTTC. Based on the CDR3 plus reference TRBV19 and TRBJ2-7, the full variable domain is DGGITQSPKYLFRKEGQNVTLSCEQNLNHDAMYWYRQDPGQGLRLIYYSQIVNDFQKGDIAEGYSVSREKKESFPLTVTSAQKNPTAFYLCASSSHSGNYEQYFGPGTRLTVT.

In its sample, this clone was seen once. The chain couples TRBV20-1 to TRBJ1-2; 8 bases map to TRBD1. V trimming: 3 bases; J trimming: 2 bases; junction bases outside the gene matches: 11. Germline V gives CDR1 DFQATT, CDR2 SNEGSKA (reference sequence). CDR3 length: 16 residues. CDR3 amino acids: CSASYPETGANYGYTF. In DNA, the CDR3 is TGCAGTGCTAGTTACCCGGAGACAGGGGCAAACTATGGCTACACCTTC.

The chain uses TRBV12-3 or TRBV12-4 and TRBJ1-2; D is uncertain. The CDR3 is made up of 12 amino acids. With 2 bases removed from V and 8 bases from J, the gap between germline ends came to 9 bases. The CDR3 region is CASSLPLAGYTF. The CDR3 coding sequence is TGTGCCAGCAGTTTACCCCTCGCGGGCTACACCTTC.

This clone was seen once. This chain links TRBV19 with TRBJ1-4; 8 bases agree with TRBD1. The junction had 6 bases not matched to a gene; V was cut back by 5 bases and J by 4 bases. Germline values: CDR1 LNHDA, CDR2 SQIVND (reference sequence). The length of the CDR3 is 15 residues. The CDR3 protein is CASSSGQGRNEKLFF. CDR3 nucleotides: TGTGCCAGTAGTTCCGGACAGGGACGTAATGAAAAACTGTTTTTT.

CDR3 nucleotides: TGTGCCAGCAGCCTATCTAGCGCGACCTACGAGCAGTACTTC. Translation: CASSLSSATYEQYF. The rearrangement joins TRBV6-5 to TRBJ2-7; a weak D match, TRBD2 (6 bases). From germline, CDR1 is MNHEY and CDR2 SVGAGI. This CDR3 region has 14 residues. Deletions cut 6 bases from V and 2 bases from J, with 14 bases between.

The chain employs TRBV10-3 and TRBJ2-2; unclear D gene. The CDR3 extends over 13 amino acids. The germline CDR1 and CDR2 sequences are ENHRY and SYGVKD. Trimming left V 3 bases short and J 6 bases short, with 8 bases between. The chain's CDR3 is CAISDPQPGELFF. The CDR3 DNA follows: TGTGCCATCAGTGATCCACAGCCCGGGGAGCTGTTTTTT.

V usage is TRBV6-6 and J usage is TRBJ2-7, with D perhaps matching TRBD2 (5 bases). The CDR3 has 13 amino acids. Germline V gene sequence: CDR1 MNHNY, CDR2 SVGAGI (reference sequence). V lost 2 bases, J lost 8 bases, and 13 bases lay in between. The CDR3 coding sequence is TGTGCCAGCAGTTACAGGGAGACTGCCAAGCAGTACTTC. It yields the protein CASSYRETAKQYF.

The chain couples TRBV29-1 to TRBJ1-1; D remains ambiguous. V dropped 5 bases and J dropped 1 base, with 8 bases sitting between them. CDR1 SQVTM and CDR2 ANQGSEA come from the germline V gene. This CDR3 region has 12 residues. CDR3 loop: CSVSPGNTEAFF. CDR3 bases: TGCAGCGTTTCTCCCGGGAACACTGAAGCTTTCTTT.

The chain couples TRBV28 to TRBJ2-5; D may be TRBD1 (6 bases). This CDR3 is built from 16 residues. Germline values: CDR1 MDHEN, CDR2 SYDVKM. Trimming pared 5 bases from V and 5 bases from J, leaving 21 bases between. The CDR3 reads CASSVYTGTPRETQYF. DNA of the CDR3: TGTGCCAGCAGTGTATACACCGGGACACCTCGGGAGACCCAGTACTTC.

The chain uses TRBV2 and TRBJ2-7, with D unclear. Trimming removed 7 bases at V and 1 base at J, with 14 bases between. Per germline, CDR1 SNHLY and CDR2 FYNNEI. The CDR3 sequence is 14 residues long. The CDR3 region has the DNA TGTGCCAGCAAACGGAACAGTAATTCCTACGAGCAGTACTTC. This gives the protein CASKRNSNSYEQYF. Looking up the rest from reference TRBV2 and TRBJ2-7 gives the full variable domain: EPEVTQTPSHQVTQMGQEVILRCVPISNHLYFYWYRQILGQKVEFLVSFYNNEISEKSEIFDDQFSVERPDGSNFTLKIRSTKLEDSAMYFCASKRNSNSYEQYFGPGTRLTVT.

This rearrangement joins TRBV5-5 to TRBJ1-2, with 8 bases identical to TRBD1. Germline CDR1 is SGHKS and CDR2 is YYEKEE (reference sequence). V lost 4 bases, J lost 5 bases, and 7 bases stayed unmatched. This CDR3 has 14 residues. The CDR3 sequence: CASSLTRTGYGYTF. CDR3 coding DNA: TGTGCCAGCAGCCTAACCCGGACAGGGTATGGCTACACCTTC.

This chain connects TRBV9 to TRBJ2-1; 13 nucleotides line up with TRBD2. J lost 2 bases, V lost 2 bases, and 13 bases had no gene match. This CDR3 is 20 amino acids long. Germline V lookup: CDR1 SGDLS, CDR2 YYNGEE. The CDR3 nucleotides read TGTGCCAGCAGCGTCAGACCGGGACTAGCGGGATCGGCCGCCTACAATGAGCAGTTCTTC. Protein sequence: CASSVRPGLAGSAAYNEQFF.

This chain joins TRBV5-1 and TRBJ2-3; 10 nucleotides line up with TRBD2. The germline V gene has CDR1 SGHRS and CDR2 YFSETQ. The CDR3 covers 17 residues. V gave up 0 bases and J gave up 3 bases; unmatched junction bases: 7. CDR3 sequence: CASSLASSGRVTDTQYF. The CDR3 DNA is TGCGCCAGCAGCTTGGCCTCGAGCGGGAGGGTGACAGATACGCAGTATTTT.

The rearrangement uses TRBV10-3 and TRBJ2-7; a possible D gene is TRBD1 (6 bases). The CDR3 has 13 amino acids. Germline V CDR1 and CDR2: ENHRY, SYGVKD. V gave up 2 bases and J gave up 7 bases, with 12 bases separating them. The CDR3 DNA is TGTGCCATCAGTGAGGTTACGAGGGGGGAGCAGTACTTC. This encodes CAISEVTRGEQYF.

The chain uses TRBV9 and TRBJ2-1; D may be TRBD2 (6 bases). The V end lost 2 bases, the J end lost 10 bases, and 10 bases lay between the germline ends. The CDR3 loop spans 12 amino acids. The germline V gene has CDR1 SGDLS and CDR2 YYNGEE. The CDR3 sequence is CASSVGGIEQFF. CDR3 DNA: TGTGCCAGCAGCGTTGGGGGGATCGAGCAGTTCTTC.

The rearrangement uses TRBV28 and TRBJ2-6, with no clear D. The CDR3 is made up of 13 amino acids. V dropped 4 bases and J dropped 3 bases, with 4 bases sitting between them. From germline, CDR1 is MDHEN and CDR2 SYDVKM. This CDR3 is CASSSGGANVLTF. The CDR3 bases are TGTGCCAGCAGTTCAGGTGGGGCCAACGTCCTGACTTTC.

The genes are TRBV5-1 and TRBJ1-1; 8 bases line up with TRBD1. Trimming took 3 bases from V and 7 from J; bases not matched to a gene: 8. The CDR3 is 14 residues long. Germline V gives CDR1 SGHRS, CDR2 YFSETQ. The CDR3 coding sequence is TGCGCCAGCAGCTACACAGGGGGTCAGGATGAAGCTTTCTTT. It codes for CASSYTGGQDEAFF.

The chain recombines TRBV2 with TRBJ1-2; TRBD1 is a possible D gene (6 bases). Between the trimmed V and J ends, which lost 7 bases and 11 bases, there was a span of 20 bases. Per germline, CDR1 SNHLY and CDR2 FYNNEI. The CDR3 totals 13 residues. The CDR3 DNA reads as TGTGCCAGCACACTGGACAGCCATTCCATTTACACCTTC. Its protein product is CASTLDSHSIYTF.

A note on this clone: A read error is possible here, since a much larger clone lies one base away. The sample holds other DNA sequences that translate to the same CDR3. The chain has TRBV4-2 and TRBJ1-5; TRBD1 aligns across 8 bases. Germline V gene sequence: CDR1 LGHNA, CDR2 YNFKEQ. The CDR3 has 15 amino acids. The junction had 5 bases not matched to a gene; V was cut back by 4 bases and J by 3 bases. For the CDR3, the DNA is TGTGCCAGCAGCCTGGGGACAGGAGACAATCAGCCCCAGCATTTT. Amino acids: CASSLGTGDNQPQHF.

V and J are TRBV18 and TRBJ2-7; D may be TRBD1 (6 bases). CDR1 and CDR2 from the germline V gene are KGHSH and LQKENI. The CDR3 loop spans 13 amino acids. Deletions cut 3 bases from V and 6 bases from J, with 12 bases between. The CDR3 region has the DNA TGTGCCAGCTCACCGGACAGTTTTGGCGAGCAGTACTTC. Translating it yields CASSPDSFGEQYF.

The table lists this clone with a count of one. The chain is built from TRBV2 and TRBJ1-4; D is unclear. There are 14 residues in the CDR3. The V and J ends lost 5 bases and 1 base respectively, with 8 bases between them. In germline, CDR1 is SNHLY, CDR2 FYNNEI. The CDR3 coding sequence is TGTGCCAGCAGTCCCGCGAGAACTAATGAAAAACTGTTTTTT. Translated, it gives CASSPARTNEKLFF.

The chain employs TRBV9 and TRBJ1-5; the match to TRBD1 covers 8 bases. V lost 4 bases and J lost 5; bases outside the gene matches: 5. Germline lookup yields CDR1 SGDLS and CDR2 YYNGEE. CDR3 length: 14 residues. The CDR3 here is CASSQGQVYQPQHF. CDR3 nucleotide sequence: TGTGCCAGCAGCCAGGGACAGGTCTATCAGCCCCAGCATTTT.

V usage is TRBV6-5 and J usage is TRBJ2-1, with 8 positions matching TRBD1. Germline assignment: CDR1 MNHEY and CDR2 SVGAGI. J was trimmed by 6 bases and V by 6 bases; bases with no gene match: 4. The CDR3 contains 13 residues. CDR3 DNA sequence: TGTGCCAGCAGACCGGGACAGGCCAATGAGCAGTTCTTC. Translated, it gives CASRPGQANEQFF.

CDR3 residues: CAWSVGPGSYGYTF. CDR3 coding DNA: TGTGCCTGGAGTGTAGGTCCGGGGTCCTATGGCTACACCTTC. The chain links TRBV30 to TRBJ1-2, with D uncertain. Germline V gives CDR1 GTSNPN, CDR2 SVGIG (reference sequence). The CDR3 is 14 residues long. The V gene lost 0 bases and the J gene lost 4 bases, with 12 bases spanning the gap.

V gene TRBV5-6 combines with J gene TRBJ2-5; 9 nucleotides align to TRBD1. Germline-derived CDR1 and CDR2 are SGHDT and YYEEEE. The trim removed 4 bases at V and 4 bases at J, leaving 8 bases unmatched. The CDR3 has 15 amino acids. The CDR3 loop is CASSGGTGSGETQYF. The DNA for the CDR3 is TGTGCCAGCAGCGGGGGGACAGGGTCAGGAGAGACCCAGTACTTC.